What follows are 8 T cell receptor beta chains derived from one specimen sequenced in a study of shared clonotypes between healthy human individuals. This table comes from immunoSEQ multiplex PCR, and its TCRdb copy is limited to in-frame clones, with some not included. This table has 400,000 to 500,000 clones, 79% appearing once. The specimen was PBMCs. The source of these receptors is a woman in her thirties or forties in good health. Some clones in this sample may be carry-over from other donors' samples.

The chain recombines TRBV28 with TRBJ2-7; possibly TRBD1 or TRBD2 for D (6 bases each). V lost 2 bases and J 6 bases, leaving 20 bases between the germline ends. CDR3 length: 16 residues. From germline, CDR1 is MDHEN and CDR2 SYDVKM. The CDR3 DNA reads TGTGCCAGCAGTTTACCCAGGGGATCGGGGGCATCCGAGCAGTACTTC. Its translation: CASSLPRGSGASEQYF.

The chain employs TRBV6-5 and TRBJ2-7; unclear D gene. CDR3 length equals 13 residues. Trimming removed 2 bases at V and 6 bases at J, with 11 bases between. CDR1 and CDR2 (germline): MNHEY, SVGAGI. The CDR3 reads CASSYGPPSEQYF. The CDR3 DNA reads as TGTGCCAGCAGTTACGGCCCCCCCTCCGAGCAGTACTTC.

The chain employs TRBV6-5 and TRBJ2-6; perhaps TRBD1 as D (6 bases). This CDR3 contains 15 residues. V was shortened by 6 bases and J by 1 base, with 10 bases between the two germline ends. Germline values: CDR1 MNHEY, CDR2 SVGAGI. CDR3 bases: TGTGCCAGCAGCCACAGGGTGTCTGGGGCCAACGTCCTGACTTTC. Protein: CASSHRVSGANVLTF.

This rearrangement joins TRBV5-1 to TRBJ2-7; 9 bases align to TRBD1. The CDR3 contains 14 residues. Trimming removed 0 bases from V and 6 bases from J; junction bases left unmatched: 4. Germline CDR1 and CDR2: SGHRS and YFSETQ. The DNA of the CDR3 is TGCGCCAGCAGCTTGGGGGACAGGGTGGTCGAGCAGTACTTC. It yields the protein CASSLGDRVVEQYF.

The gene calls are TRBV5-4 and TRBJ1-5, with D possibly being TRBD1 (6 bases). V lost 0 bases and J lost 5, with 15 bases in between. Germline-derived CDR1 and CDR2 are SGHNT and YYREEE (reference sequence). The CDR3 length is 16 residues. CDR3 sequence (DNA): TGTGCCAGCAGCTTGGGGGGGCCAGGAGACGATCAGCCCCAGCATTTT. Translated: CASSLGGPGDDQPQHF.

This clone has a single count. The chain recombines TRBV27 with TRBJ2-2; 7 nucleotides align to TRBD1. The CDR3 totals 15 residues. Germline CDR1 is MNHEY and CDR2 is SMNVEV (reference sequence). Losses at the gene ends were 4 bases for V and 6 bases for J; bases not matched to a gene: 8. The CDR3 sequence is CASSSAGGHSGELFF. Here the CDR3 DNA reads TGTGCCAGCAGTTCAGCAGGGGGTCATTCCGGGGAGCTGTTTTTT.

The chain carries TRBV28 and TRBJ1-2, with TRBD1 identical over 8 bases. The CDR3 contains 12 residues. Germline V gene lookup returns CDR1 MDHEN and CDR2 SYDVKM. V shed 2 bases, J shed 7 bases, and the junction held 0 bases outside the gene matches. Here the CDR3 reads CASSLGQGGYTF. CDR3 nucleotides: TGTGCCAGCAGTTTAGGACAGGGTGGCTACACCTTC.

This chain uses TRBV2 with TRBJ1-1; tentatively, D is TRBD1 (5 bases). This CDR3 is 12 amino acids long. The germline gives CDR1 SNHLY, CDR2 FYNNEI. The V and J ends lost 5 bases and 6 bases respectively, with 10 bases between them. The DNA for the CDR3 is TGTGCCAGCAGTATACGGGGCGCTGAAGCTTTCTTT. This sequence encodes CASSIRGAEAFF.